This entry describes one T cell receptor (beta chain). At one of its ends the junction is not consistent with the germline gene, which may arise from a read error. The sample comes from a study of tumor and adjacent non-tumor tissue in lung cancer. Looked up from germline, CDR1 is SGHAT and CDR2 is FQNNGV. This CDR3 region has 14 residues. This sample's RNA came from whole unsorted tissue. More than 3 cm separated this lung sample from the edge of the tumor. A modified ARM-PCR protocol with three rounds of nested PCR amplified TCRbeta. TCRdb re-called the multiplex PCR reads through MiXCR, storing one row per CDR3 protein. The sample records 90,000 to 100,000 distinct CDR3 sequences, about 80% being singletons.

The TCR was taken from a man aged 60 to 75 with small cell lung cancer. The gene calls are TRBV11-2 and TRBJ2-1, with 7 nucleotides matching TRBD1. Sequencing was carried out using distant non-tumor lung tissue. DNA for the CDR3: TGTGCCGCCCAGAAGCGACAGGGCGACAATGAGCATTTCTTC. Its protein product is CAAQKRQGDNEHFF.